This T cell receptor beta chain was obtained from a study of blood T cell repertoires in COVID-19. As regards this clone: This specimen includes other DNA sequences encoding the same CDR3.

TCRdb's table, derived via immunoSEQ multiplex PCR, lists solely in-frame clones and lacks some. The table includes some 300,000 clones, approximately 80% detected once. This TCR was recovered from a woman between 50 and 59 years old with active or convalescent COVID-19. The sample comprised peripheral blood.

CDR3 region: CASSQDRGYQPQHF. The CDR3 DNA is TGCGCCAGCAGCCAAGATCGGGGTTATCAGCCCCAGCATTTT. V gene TRBV4-1 combines with J gene TRBJ1-5; unclear D gene. The V and J ends lost 0 bases and 5 bases respectively, with 8 bases between them. CDR1 MGHRA and CDR2 YSYEKL come from the germline V gene. The CDR3 is 14 residues long.